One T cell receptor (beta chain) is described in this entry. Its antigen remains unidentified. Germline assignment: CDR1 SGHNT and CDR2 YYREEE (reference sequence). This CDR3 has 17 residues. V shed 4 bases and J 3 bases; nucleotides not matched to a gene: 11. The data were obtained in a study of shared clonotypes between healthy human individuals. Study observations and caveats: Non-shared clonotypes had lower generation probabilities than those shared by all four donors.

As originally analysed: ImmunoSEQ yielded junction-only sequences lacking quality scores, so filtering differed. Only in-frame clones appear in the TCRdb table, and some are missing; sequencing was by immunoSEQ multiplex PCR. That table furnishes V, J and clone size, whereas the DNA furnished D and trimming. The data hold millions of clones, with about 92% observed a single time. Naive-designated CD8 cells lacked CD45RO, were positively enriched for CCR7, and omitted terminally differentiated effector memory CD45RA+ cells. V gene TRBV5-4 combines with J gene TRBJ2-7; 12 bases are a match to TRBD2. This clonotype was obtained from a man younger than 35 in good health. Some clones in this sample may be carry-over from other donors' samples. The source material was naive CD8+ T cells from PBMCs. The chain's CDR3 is CASSPGRASGRDYEQYF. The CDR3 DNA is TGTGCCAGCAGCCCGGGGCGGGCTAGCGGGAGGGACTACGAGCAGTACTTC.